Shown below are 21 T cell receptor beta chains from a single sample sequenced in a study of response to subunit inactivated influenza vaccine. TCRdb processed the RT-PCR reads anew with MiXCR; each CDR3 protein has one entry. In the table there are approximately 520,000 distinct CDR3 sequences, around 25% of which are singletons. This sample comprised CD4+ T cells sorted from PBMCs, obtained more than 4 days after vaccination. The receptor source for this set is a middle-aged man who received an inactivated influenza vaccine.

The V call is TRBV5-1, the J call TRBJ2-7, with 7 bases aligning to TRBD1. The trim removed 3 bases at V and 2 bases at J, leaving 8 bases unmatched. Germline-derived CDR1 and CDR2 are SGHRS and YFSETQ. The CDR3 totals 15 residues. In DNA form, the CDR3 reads TGCGCCAGCAGCTCCCAAGGGGGCTTCGCCTACGAGCAGTACTTC. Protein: CASSSQGGFAYEQYF.

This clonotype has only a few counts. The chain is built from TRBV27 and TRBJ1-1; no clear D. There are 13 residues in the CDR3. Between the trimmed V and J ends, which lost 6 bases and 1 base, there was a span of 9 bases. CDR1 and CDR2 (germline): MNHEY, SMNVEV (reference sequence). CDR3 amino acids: CASRPTRNTEAFF. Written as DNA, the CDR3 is TGTGCCAGCAGACCGACAAGGAACACTGAAGCTTTCTTT.

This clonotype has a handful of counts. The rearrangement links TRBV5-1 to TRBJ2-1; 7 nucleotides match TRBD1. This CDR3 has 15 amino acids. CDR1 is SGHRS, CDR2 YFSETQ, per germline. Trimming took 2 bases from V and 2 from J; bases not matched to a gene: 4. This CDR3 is CASSFSQGAYNEQFF. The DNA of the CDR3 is TGCGCCAGCAGCTTCTCTCAGGGGGCCTACAATGAGCAGTTCTTC. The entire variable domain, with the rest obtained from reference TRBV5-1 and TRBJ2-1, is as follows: KAGVTQTPRYLIKTRGQQVTLSCSPISGHRSVSWYQQTPGQGLQFLFEYFSETQRNKGNFPGRFSGRQFSNSRSEMNVSTLELGDSALYLCASSFSQGAYNEQFFGPGTRLTVL.

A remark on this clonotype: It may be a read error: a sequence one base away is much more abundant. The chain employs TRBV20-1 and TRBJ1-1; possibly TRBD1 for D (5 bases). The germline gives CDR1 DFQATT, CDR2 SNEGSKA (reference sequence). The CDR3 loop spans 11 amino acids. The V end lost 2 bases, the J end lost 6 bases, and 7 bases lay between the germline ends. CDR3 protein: CSARKGPEAFF. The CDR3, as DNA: TGCAGTGCTAGAAAGGGGCCTGAAGCTTTCTTT.

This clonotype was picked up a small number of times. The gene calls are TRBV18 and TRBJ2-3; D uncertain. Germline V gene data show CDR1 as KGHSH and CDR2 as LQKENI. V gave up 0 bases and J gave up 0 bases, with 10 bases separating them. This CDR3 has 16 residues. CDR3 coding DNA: TGTGCCAGCTCACCACCCTTCGGGTATAGCACAGATACGCAGTATTTT. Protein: CASSPPFGYSTDTQYF.

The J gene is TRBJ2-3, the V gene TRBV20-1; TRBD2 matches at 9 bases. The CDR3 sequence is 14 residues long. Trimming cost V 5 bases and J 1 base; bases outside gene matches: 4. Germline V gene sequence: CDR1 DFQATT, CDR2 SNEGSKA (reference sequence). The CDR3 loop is CSADIAGGTDTQYF. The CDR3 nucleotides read TGCAGTGCTGACATAGCGGGAGGCACAGATACGCAGTATTTT.

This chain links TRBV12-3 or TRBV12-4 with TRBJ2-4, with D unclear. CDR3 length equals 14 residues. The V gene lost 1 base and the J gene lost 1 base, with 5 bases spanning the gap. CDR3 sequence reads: CASSLVGAKNIQYF. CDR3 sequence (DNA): TGTGCCAGCAGTTTAGTGGGGGCCAAAAACATTCAGTACTTC.

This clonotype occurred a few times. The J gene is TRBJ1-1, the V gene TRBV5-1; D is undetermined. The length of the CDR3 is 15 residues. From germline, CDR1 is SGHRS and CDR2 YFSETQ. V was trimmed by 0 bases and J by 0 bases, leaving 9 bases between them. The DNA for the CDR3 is TGCGCCAGCAGCTTGGTCTCAGCTATGAACACTGAAGCTTTCTTT. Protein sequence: CASSLVSAMNTEAFF.

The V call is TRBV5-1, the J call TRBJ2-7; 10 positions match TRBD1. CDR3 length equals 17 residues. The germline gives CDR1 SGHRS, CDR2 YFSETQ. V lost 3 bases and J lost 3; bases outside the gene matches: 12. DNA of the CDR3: TGCGCCAGCAGCTCCCCATTAGGGACAGGGGCCCACTACGAGCAGTACTTC. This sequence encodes CASSSPLGTGAHYEQYF.

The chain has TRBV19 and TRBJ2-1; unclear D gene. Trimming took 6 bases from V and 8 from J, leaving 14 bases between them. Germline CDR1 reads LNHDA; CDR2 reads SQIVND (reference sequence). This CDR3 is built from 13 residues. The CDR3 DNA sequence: TGTGCCAGTAGCATATCCCGTGGCGATGAGCAGTTCTTC. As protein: CASSISRGDEQFF.

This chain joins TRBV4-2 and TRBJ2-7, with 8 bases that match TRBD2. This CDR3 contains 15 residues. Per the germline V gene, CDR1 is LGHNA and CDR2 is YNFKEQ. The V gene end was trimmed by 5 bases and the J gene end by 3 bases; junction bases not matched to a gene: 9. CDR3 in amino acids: CASSGRAGGSYEQYF. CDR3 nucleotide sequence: TGTGCCAGCAGCGGACGCGCGGGAGGTAGCTACGAGCAGTACTTC.

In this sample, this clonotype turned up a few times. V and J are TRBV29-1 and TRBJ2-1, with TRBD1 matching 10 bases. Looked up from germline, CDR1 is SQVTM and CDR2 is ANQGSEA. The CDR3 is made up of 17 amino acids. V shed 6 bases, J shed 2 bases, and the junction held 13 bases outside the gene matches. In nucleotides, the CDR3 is TGCAGCGTCCCGGACAGGGGGAACGACGACCCCTACAATGAGCAGTTCTTC. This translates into CSVPDRGNDDPYNEQFF.

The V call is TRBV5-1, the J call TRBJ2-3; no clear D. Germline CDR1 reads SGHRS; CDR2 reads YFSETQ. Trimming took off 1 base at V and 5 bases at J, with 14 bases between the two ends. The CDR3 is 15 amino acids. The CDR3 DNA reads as TGCGCCAGCAGCTTGTCGGCCTCGTCACTAGATACGCAGTATTTT. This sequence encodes CASSLSASSLDTQYF.

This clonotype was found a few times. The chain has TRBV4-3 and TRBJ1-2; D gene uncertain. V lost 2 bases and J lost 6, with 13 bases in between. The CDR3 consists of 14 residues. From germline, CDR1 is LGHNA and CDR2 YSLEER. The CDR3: CASSQRYRRDGYTF. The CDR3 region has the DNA TGCGCCAGCAGCCAACGGTACAGAAGGGATGGCTACACCTTC.

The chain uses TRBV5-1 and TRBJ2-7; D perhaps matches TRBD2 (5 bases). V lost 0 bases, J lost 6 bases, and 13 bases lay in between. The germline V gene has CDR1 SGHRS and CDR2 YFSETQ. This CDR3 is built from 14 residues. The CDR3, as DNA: TGCGCCAGCAGCTTGGACTTCGGGGTCGGCGAGCAGTACTTC. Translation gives CASSLDFGVGEQYF.

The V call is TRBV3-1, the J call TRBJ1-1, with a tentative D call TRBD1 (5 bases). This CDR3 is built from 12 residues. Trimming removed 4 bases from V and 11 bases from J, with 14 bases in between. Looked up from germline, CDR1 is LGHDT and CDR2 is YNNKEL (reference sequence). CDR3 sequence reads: CASSPYEGRAFF. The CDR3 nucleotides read TGTGCCAGCAGCCCTTACGAGGGGCGGGCTTTCTTT.

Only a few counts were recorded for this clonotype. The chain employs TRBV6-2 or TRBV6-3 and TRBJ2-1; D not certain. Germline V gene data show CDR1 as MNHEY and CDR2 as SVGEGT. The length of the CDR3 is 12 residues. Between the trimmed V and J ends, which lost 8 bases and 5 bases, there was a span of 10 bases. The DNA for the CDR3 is TGTGCCAGCGAGAACCCCCACAATGAGCAGTTCTTC. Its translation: CASENPHNEQFF.

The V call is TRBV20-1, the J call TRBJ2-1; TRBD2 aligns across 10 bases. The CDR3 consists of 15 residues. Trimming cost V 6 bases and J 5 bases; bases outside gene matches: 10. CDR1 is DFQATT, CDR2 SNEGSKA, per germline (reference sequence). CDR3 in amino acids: CSAVPSGRIDNEQFF. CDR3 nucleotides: TGCAGTGCGGTACCTAGCGGGAGAATAGACAATGAGCAGTTCTTC.

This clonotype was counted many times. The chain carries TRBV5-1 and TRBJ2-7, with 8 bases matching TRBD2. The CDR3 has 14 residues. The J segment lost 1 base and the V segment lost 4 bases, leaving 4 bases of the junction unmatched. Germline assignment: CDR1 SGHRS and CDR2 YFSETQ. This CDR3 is CASSGAGESYEQYF. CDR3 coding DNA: TGCGCCAGCAGCGGAGCGGGAGAGTCCTACGAGCAGTACTTC.

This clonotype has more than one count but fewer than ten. In nucleotides, the CDR3 is TGCAGCGTGACAGACAGGTATGAGCAGTTCTTC. Amino acids: CSVTDRYEQFF. The chain is built from TRBV29-1 and TRBJ2-1; TRBD1 is a possible D gene (6 bases). There are 11 residues in the CDR3. Per the germline V gene, CDR1 is SQVTM and CDR2 is ANQGSEA. Trimming took off 6 bases at V and 8 bases at J, with 11 bases between the two ends.

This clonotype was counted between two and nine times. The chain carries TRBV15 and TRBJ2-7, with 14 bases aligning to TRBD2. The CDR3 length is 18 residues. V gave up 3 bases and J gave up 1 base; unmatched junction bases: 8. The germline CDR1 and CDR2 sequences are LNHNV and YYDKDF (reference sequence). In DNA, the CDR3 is TGTGCCACCAGCAGCTCTTCAGGACTAGCGGGGGGTTCCTACGAGCAGTACTTC. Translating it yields CATSSSSGLAGGSYEQYF.